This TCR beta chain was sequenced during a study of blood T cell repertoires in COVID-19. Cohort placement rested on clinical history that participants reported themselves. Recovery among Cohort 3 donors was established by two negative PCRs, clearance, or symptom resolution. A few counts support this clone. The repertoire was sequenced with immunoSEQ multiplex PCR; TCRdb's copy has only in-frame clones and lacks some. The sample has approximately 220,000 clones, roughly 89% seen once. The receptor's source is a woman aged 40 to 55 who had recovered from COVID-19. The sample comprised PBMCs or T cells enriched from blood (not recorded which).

The CDR3 reads CASSQEPEGALSYNEQFF. DNA for the CDR3: TGCGCCAGCAGCCAAGAGCCTGAGGGGGCACTATCCTACAATGAGCAGTTCTTC. V and J are TRBV4-1 and TRBJ2-1; 7 bases align to TRBD1. Germline values: CDR1 MGHRA, CDR2 YSYEKL. The length of the CDR3 is 18 residues. Trimming took 0 bases from V and 1 from J; bases not matched to a gene: 9.